The next 25 T cell receptor beta chains were all read from a single sample in a study of blood T cell repertoires in COVID-19. Profiling relied on immunoSEQ multiplex PCR, and the TCRdb table lists in-frame clones only, not all of them. The profile covers approximately 40,000 clones, with 90% to 95% appearing a single time and roughly 5.7% taken by the ten largest. The sequencing input was peripheral blood. The receptors stem from a human donor in a cohort sampled during active COVID-19.

The V gene is TRBV6-6, the J gene TRBJ2-7; 10 nucleotides agree with TRBD1. Germline CDR1 is MNHNY and CDR2 is SVGAGI (reference sequence). With V trimmed by 10 bases and J by 1 base, 7 bases remained unmatched. This CDR3 spans 14 amino acids. CDR3 in amino acids: CATEDRGNSYEQYF. The CDR3, as DNA: TGTGCCACCGAGGACAGGGGGAATTCCTACGAGCAGTACTTC.

This CDR3 reads CASSQEGGNIQYF. In DNA, the CDR3 is TGCGCCAGCAGCCAAGAAGGGGGCAACATTCAGTACTTC. The chain is built from TRBV4-3 and TRBJ2-4; 7 bases map to TRBD1. V dropped 0 bases and J dropped 7; count of bases not matched to a gene: 0. The CDR3 is 13 residues long. The V gene's germline CDR1 is LGHNA and CDR2 YSLEER.

The chain uses TRBV24-1 and TRBJ2-3, with TRBD1 as a possible D gene (6 bases). Germline V gene sequence: CDR1 KGHDR, CDR2 SFDVKD. Trimming shortened V by 2 bases and J by 5 bases, and 16 bases separated the two germline ends. The CDR3 is made up of 16 amino acids. The CDR3 DNA follows: TGTGCCACCAGTGATTACTGGGGGCCAGAGAAAGATACGCAGTATTTT. Protein: CATSDYWGPEKDTQYF.

The chain combines TRBV15 with TRBJ2-2, with D possibly TRBD1 on 6 matching bases. V was cut by 6 bases and J by 5 bases, with 16 bases left in between. Per the germline V gene, CDR1 is LNHNV and CDR2 is YYDKDF (reference sequence). The CDR3 sequence is 15 residues long. CDR3 nucleotide sequence: TGTGCCACCAGGCGAGAACAGGGTAGGACCGGGGAGCTGTTTTTT. Encoded protein: CATRREQGRTGELFF. Based on the CDR3 plus reference TRBV15 and TRBJ2-2, the full variable domain is DAMVIQNPRYQVTQFGKPVTLSCSQTLNHNVMYWYQQKSSQAPKLLFHYYDKDFNNEADTPDNFQSRRPNTSFCFLDIRSPGLGDTAMYLCATRREQGRTGELFFGEGSRLTVL.

The chain is built from TRBV4-3 and TRBJ2-3; 9 bases are shared with TRBD1. CDR3 length equals 16 residues. Germline lookup yields CDR1 LGHNA and CDR2 YSLEER. V gave up 4 bases and J gave up 4 bases; unmatched junction bases: 9. CDR3 sequence reads: CASSPTPGQGSDTQYF. The CDR3 DNA reads as TGCGCCAGCAGCCCTACGCCGGGACAGGGCTCAGATACGCAGTATTTT.

The rearrangement joins TRBV18 to TRBJ1-4; 7 bases are shared with TRBD1. V was pared by 4 bases and J by 6 bases, with 11 bases of the junction left unmatched. The CDR3 length is 16 residues. CDR1 and CDR2 from the germline V gene are KGHSH and LQKENI. CDR3 in amino acids: CASSLRDSWRDEKLFF. The CDR3 DNA reads TGTGCCAGCTCACTTAGGGACAGTTGGAGGGATGAAAAACTGTTTTTT. The entire variable domain, with the rest obtained from reference TRBV18 and TRBJ1-4, is as follows: NAGVMQNPRHLVRRRGQEARLRCSPMKGHSHVYWYRQLPEEGLKFMVYLQKENIIDESGMPKERFSAEFPKEGPSILRIQQVVRGDSAAYFCASSLRDSWRDEKLFFGSGTQLSVL.

The chain couples TRBV7-9 to TRBJ2-1, with D possibly TRBD1 on 6 matching bases. Trimming shortened V by 5 bases and J by 4 bases, and 27 bases separated the two germline ends. This CDR3 region has 19 residues. CDR1 and CDR2 from the germline V gene are SEHNR and FQNEAQ (reference sequence). In nucleotides, the CDR3 is TGTGCCAGCAGCGAACAGGGTTGGCAGGCCCAGAGTGATTACAATGAGCAGTTCTTC. Protein sequence: CASSEQGWQAQSDYNEQFF.

The chain joins TRBV28 to TRBJ2-4; D remains unclear. The V gene lost 4 bases and the J gene lost 0 bases, with 10 bases spanning the gap. Germline-derived CDR1 and CDR2 are MDHEN and SYDVKM. The CDR3 consists of 15 residues. For the CDR3, the DNA is TGTGCCAGCAGTTCTCAGTGGTTAGCCAAAAACATTCAGTACTTC. Its translation is CASSSQWLAKNIQYF.

A word on this clone: Germline and junction disagree at one end, which may indicate a read error. The chain has TRBV9 and TRBJ1-2; D not resolved. Per germline, CDR1 SGDLS and CDR2 YYNGEE. The CDR3 covers 11 residues. DNA of the CDR3: TGTGTCAGCAGCGCCCTCTATGGCTACACCTTC. Protein sequence: CVSSALYGYTF.

The rearrangement uses TRBV7-3 and TRBJ2-7; 10 positions match TRBD1. J gave up 6 bases and V 4 bases, and 6 bases lay outside the gene matches. Germline lookup yields CDR1 SGHTA and CDR2 FQGTGA. The CDR3 consists of 14 residues. For the CDR3, the DNA is TGTGCCAGCAGCTCCGGGACAGGGGCAGGCGAGCAGTACTTC. It yields the protein CASSSGTGAGEQYF.

The chain joins TRBV5-4 to TRBJ1-6, with no clear D. This CDR3 spans 13 amino acids. Germline assignment: CDR1 SGHNT and CDR2 YYREEE (reference sequence). Trimming stripped 2 bases from V and 8 bases from J, with 8 bases between. The CDR3 reads CASSFSGYSPLHF. The CDR3 nucleotides read TGTGCCAGCAGCTTCTCAGGCTATTCACCCCTCCACTTT.

The chain joins TRBV7-3 to TRBJ2-1, with D unclear. With 5 bases removed from V and 4 bases from J, the gap between germline ends came to 9 bases. The CDR3 is 13 amino acids. CDR1 is SGHTA, CDR2 FQGTGA, per germline. In nucleotides, the CDR3 is TGTGCCAGCAGCCCCCAGAGGTACAATGAGCAGTTCTTC. It specifies CASSPQRYNEQFF.

This clone occurred once. V is TRBV11-2 and J is TRBJ1-1; weak D call: TRBD1 (6 bases). This CDR3 has 15 residues. Trimming cost V 5 bases and J 0 bases, with 13 bases left between them. CDR1 SGHAT and CDR2 FQNNGV come from the germline V gene. The CDR3 region has the DNA TGTGCCAGCAGCATATACAGGGAGTTGAACACTGAAGCTTTCTTT. Its translation is CASSIYRELNTEAFF.

V usage is TRBV7-2 and J usage is TRBJ1-1, with D possibly being TRBD1 (6 bases). Germline-derived CDR1 and CDR2 are SGHTA and FQGNSA. CDR3 length equals 15 residues. V lost 3 bases, J lost 5 bases, and 16 bases lay in between. The CDR3 is CASSFPGAEGTEAFF. The CDR3 DNA is TGTGCCAGCAGCTTCCCAGGGGCCGAAGGTACTGAAGCTTTCTTT.

The chain couples TRBV7-6 to TRBJ2-3; 9 bases align to TRBD2. The CDR3 sequence is 18 residues long. J gave up 5 bases and V 5 bases, and 17 bases lay outside the gene matches. The germline gives CDR1 SGHVS, CDR2 FNYEAQ. The CDR3 DNA sequence: TGTGCCAGCAGCCCTTCAAGCGGGGGGTTGGGGTTTGAAGATACGCAGTATTTT. It is translated as CASSPSSGGLGFEDTQYF.

This chain connects TRBV4-2 to TRBJ2-7; TRBD1 is a possible D gene (6 bases). This CDR3 comprises 13 residues. Per the germline V gene, CDR1 is LGHNA and CDR2 is YNFKEQ. The germline V and J ends were trimmed by 1 base and 3 bases, with 7 bases remaining between them. In DNA, the CDR3 is TGTGCCAGCAGCCAAGGGGACATCTACGAGCAGTACTTC. Translation gives CASSQGDIYEQYF.

The chain is built from TRBV19 and TRBJ2-3; TRBD1 matches 8 bases. This CDR3 has 15 residues. Germline loops: CDR1 LNHDA, CDR2 SQIVND (reference sequence). J gave up 6 bases and V 4 bases, and 9 bases lay outside the gene matches. In DNA form, the CDR3 reads TGTGCCAGTAGTACCCGACAGGGGTTGGCGGATACGCAGTATTTT. Amino acid sequence: CASSTRQGLADTQYF.

The rearrangement joins TRBV10-3 to TRBJ1-6; TRBD1 matches at 7 bases. Germline V gene sequence: CDR1 ENHRY, CDR2 SYGVKD. V lost 3 bases, J lost 7 bases, and 9 bases stayed unmatched. This CDR3 spans 16 amino acids. CDR3 nucleotides: TGTGCCATCAGTGACGAACCCGGGACAGTCAATTCACCCCTCCACTTT. It is translated as CAISDEPGTVNSPLHF.

The chain couples TRBV19 to TRBJ2-5; 9 bases agree with TRBD2. Trimming at V came to 3 bases and at J to 4 bases, leaving 6 bases not matched to a gene. Germline CDR1 and CDR2: LNHDA and SQIVND (reference sequence). The CDR3 runs 15 residues. The CDR3 bases are TGTGCCAGTAGTATGGCGGGAGGGCCCCGAGAGACCCAGTACTTC. It is translated as CASSMAGGPRETQYF.

This chain links TRBV7-7 with TRBJ2-1; D perhaps matches TRBD2 (5 bases). The V and J ends lost 3 bases and 0 bases respectively, with 27 bases between them. This CDR3 has 21 amino acids. Germline V gene sequence: CDR1 SSHAT, CDR2 FNYEAQ (reference sequence). The CDR3 region is CASSFIPPLLTRSSSYNEQFF. The CDR3 DNA reads TGTGCCAGCAGCTTTATCCCCCCACTCCTCACTAGGTCCAGCTCCTACAATGAGCAGTTCTTC.

CDR3 nucleotides: TGTGCCAGCAGCCAAGCAAATGAGCAGTTCTTC. Translating it yields CASSQANEQFF. V usage is TRBV3-1 (or the pseudogene TRBV3-2) and J usage is TRBJ2-1; D unclear. Germline lookup yields CDR1 LGHDT and CDR2 YNNKEL (reference sequence). The CDR3 runs 11 residues. V was cut by 1 base and J by 7 bases, with 2 bases left in between.

This sequence joins TRBV5-1 and TRBJ2-5, with D possibly matching TRBD2 (6 bases). Trimming cost V 3 bases and J 2 bases, with 8 bases left between them. CDR3 length: 13 residues. In germline, CDR1 is SGHRS, CDR2 YFSETQ. The CDR3 DNA sequence: TGCGCCAGCAGCTCCGGACTACAAGAGACCCAGTACTTC. This sequence encodes CASSSGLQETQYF.

This chain connects TRBV7-2 to TRBJ2-7; D might be TRBD1 (7 bases). V lost 1 base and J lost 3, with 16 bases in between. CDR1 and CDR2 from the germline V gene are SGHTA and FQGNSA. The CDR3 is 16 amino acids. The DNA of the CDR3 is TGTGCCAGCAGCTTAGGGGGGGACAGTGGAGTCTACGAGCAGTACTTC. Its protein is CASSLGGDSGVYEQYF. The full variable domain, its missing parts supplied by reference TRBV7-2 and TRBJ2-7, is GAGVSQSPSNKVTEKGKDVELRCDPISGHTALYWYRQSLGQGLEFLIYFQGNSAPDKSGLPSDRFSAERTGGSVSTLTIQRTQQEDSAVYLCASSLGGDSGVYEQYFGPGTRLTVT.

The chain links TRBV7-8 to TRBJ2-7; 8 nucleotides align to TRBD1. The CDR3 has 14 amino acids. The J segment lost 2 bases and the V segment lost 3 bases, leaving 3 bases of the junction unmatched. Germline CDR1 is SGHVS and CDR2 is FQNEAQ. CDR3 protein: CASSFRGPPYEQYF. CDR3 nucleotide sequence: TGTGCCAGCAGCTTCAGGGGGCCCCCCTACGAGCAGTACTTC.

V and J are TRBV18 and TRBJ2-5; 7 nucleotides align to TRBD1. The CDR3 length is 14 residues. The germline CDR1 and CDR2 sequences are KGHSH and LQKENI. V dropped 5 bases and J dropped 4; count of bases not matched to a gene: 7. The CDR3 is CASSSSYRGETQYF. For the CDR3, the DNA is TGTGCCAGCTCATCAAGTTACAGGGGAGAGACCCAGTACTTC.